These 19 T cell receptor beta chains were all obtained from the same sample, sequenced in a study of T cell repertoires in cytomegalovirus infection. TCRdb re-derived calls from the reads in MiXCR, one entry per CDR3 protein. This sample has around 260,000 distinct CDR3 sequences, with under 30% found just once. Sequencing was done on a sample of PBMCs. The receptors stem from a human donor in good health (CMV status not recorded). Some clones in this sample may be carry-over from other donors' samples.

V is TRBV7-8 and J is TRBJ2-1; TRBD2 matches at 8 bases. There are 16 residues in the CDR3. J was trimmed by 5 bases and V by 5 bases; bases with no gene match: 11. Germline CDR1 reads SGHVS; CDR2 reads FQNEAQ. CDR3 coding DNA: TGTGCCAGCAGCCCGGATTTGGGACTAGGAAACAATGAGCAGTTCTTC. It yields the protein CASSPDLGLGNNEQFF.

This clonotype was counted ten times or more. This CDR3 is CASSLVFAGRLHTEAFF. The CDR3 nucleotides read TGTGCCAGCAGCTTAGTATTTGCGGGGCGGCTCCACACTGAAGCTTTCTTT. The chain employs TRBV7-2 and TRBJ1-1; possible D gene TRBD1, 5 bases. Germline CDR1 and CDR2: SGHTA and FQGNSA. The CDR3 consists of 17 residues. V was clipped by 1 base and J by 3 bases, with 18 bases between them.

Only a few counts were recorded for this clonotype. Here the CDR3 reads CSALHPPNEKLFF. The CDR3 DNA sequence: TGCAGTGCCTTACACCCGCCTAATGAAAAACTGTTTTTT. This chain joins TRBV20-1 and TRBJ1-4, with D unresolved. Looked up from germline, CDR1 is DFQATT and CDR2 is SNEGSKA (reference sequence). The CDR3 covers 13 residues. V lost 6 bases and J 3 bases, leaving 11 bases between the germline ends.

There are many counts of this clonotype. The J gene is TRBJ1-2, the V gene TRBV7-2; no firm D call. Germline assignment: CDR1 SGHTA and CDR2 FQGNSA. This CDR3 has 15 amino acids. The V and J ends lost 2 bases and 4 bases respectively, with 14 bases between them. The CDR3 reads CASSLTTAAPYGYTF. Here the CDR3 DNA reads TGTGCCAGCAGCTTAACCACGGCCGCTCCCTATGGCTACACCTTC.

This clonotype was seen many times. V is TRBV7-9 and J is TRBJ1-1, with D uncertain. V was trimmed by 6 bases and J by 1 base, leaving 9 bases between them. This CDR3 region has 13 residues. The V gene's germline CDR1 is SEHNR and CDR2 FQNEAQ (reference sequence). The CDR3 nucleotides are TGTGCCAGCAGTCCACATTGGAACACTGAAGCTTTCTTT. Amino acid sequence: CASSPHWNTEAFF. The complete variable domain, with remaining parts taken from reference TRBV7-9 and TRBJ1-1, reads DTGVSQNPRHKITKRGQNVTFRCDPISEHNRLYWYRQTLGQGPEFLTYFQNEAQLEKSRLLSDRFSAERPKGSFSTLEIQRTEQGDSAMYLCASSPHWNTEAFFGQGTRLTVV.

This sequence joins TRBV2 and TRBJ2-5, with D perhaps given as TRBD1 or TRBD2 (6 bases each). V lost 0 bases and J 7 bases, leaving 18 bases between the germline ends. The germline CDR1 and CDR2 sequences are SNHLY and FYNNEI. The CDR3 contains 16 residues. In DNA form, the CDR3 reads TGTGCCAGCAGTGAAGCGCACGGGGGCCTCACGGGGACCCAGTACTTC. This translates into CASSEAHGGLTGTQYF. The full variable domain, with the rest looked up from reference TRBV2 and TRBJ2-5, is EPEVTQTPSHQVTQMGQEVILRCVPISNHLYFYWYRQILGQKVEFLVSFYNNEISEKSEIFDDQFSVERPDGSNFTLKIRSTKLEDSAMYFCASSEAHGGLTGTQYFGPGTRLLVL.

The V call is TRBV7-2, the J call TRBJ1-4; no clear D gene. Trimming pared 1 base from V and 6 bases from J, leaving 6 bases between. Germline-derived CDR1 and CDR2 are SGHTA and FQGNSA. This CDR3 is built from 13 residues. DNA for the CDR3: TGTGCCAGCAGCTTAGTACCCTATGAAAAACTGTTTTTT. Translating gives CASSLVPYEKLFF.

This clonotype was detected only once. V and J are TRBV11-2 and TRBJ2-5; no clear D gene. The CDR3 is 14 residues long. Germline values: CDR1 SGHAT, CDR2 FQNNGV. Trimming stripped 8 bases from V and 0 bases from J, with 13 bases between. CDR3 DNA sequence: TGTGCCAGCGCCCGCTCCAGGTACCAAGAGACCCAGTACTTC. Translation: CASARSRYQETQYF.

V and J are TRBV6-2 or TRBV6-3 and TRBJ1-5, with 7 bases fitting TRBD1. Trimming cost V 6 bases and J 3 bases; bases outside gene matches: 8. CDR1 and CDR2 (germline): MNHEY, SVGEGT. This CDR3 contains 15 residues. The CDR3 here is CASSLKQGNNQPQHF. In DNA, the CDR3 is TGTGCCAGCAGCCTAAAACAGGGGAACAATCAGCCCCAGCATTTT.

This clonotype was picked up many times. The CDR3 DNA reads TGTGCCAGCAGCTTCTCAGGGGAAAACTATGAAAAACTGTTTTTT. Translation gives CASSFSGENYEKLFF. The chain uses TRBV7-2 and TRBJ1-4, with D possibly being TRBD1 (6 bases). The CDR3 has 15 residues. V lost 3 bases to trimming and J lost 6 bases, with 14 bases between them. From germline, CDR1 is SGHTA and CDR2 FQGNSA.

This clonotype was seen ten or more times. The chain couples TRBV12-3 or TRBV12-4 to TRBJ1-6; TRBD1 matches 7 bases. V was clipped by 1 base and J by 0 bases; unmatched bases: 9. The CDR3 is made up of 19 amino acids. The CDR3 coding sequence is TGTGCCAGCAGTTTAGGGACCCGGACAGGTAGCTCCTATAATTCACCCCTCCACTTT. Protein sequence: CASSLGTRTGSSYNSPLHF.

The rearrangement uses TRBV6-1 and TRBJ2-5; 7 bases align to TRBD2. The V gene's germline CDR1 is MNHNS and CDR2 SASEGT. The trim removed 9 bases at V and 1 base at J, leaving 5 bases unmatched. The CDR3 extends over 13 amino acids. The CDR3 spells CASHLAGQETQYF. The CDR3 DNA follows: TGTGCCAGTCATTTAGCGGGCCAAGAGACCCAGTACTTC.

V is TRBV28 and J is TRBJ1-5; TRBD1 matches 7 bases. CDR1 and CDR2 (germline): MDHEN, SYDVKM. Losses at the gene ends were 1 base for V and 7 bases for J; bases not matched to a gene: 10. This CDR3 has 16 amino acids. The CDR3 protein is CASSLLTGAERQPQHF. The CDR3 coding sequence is TGTGCCAGCAGTTTATTAACAGGGGCGGAAAGACAGCCCCAGCATTTT.

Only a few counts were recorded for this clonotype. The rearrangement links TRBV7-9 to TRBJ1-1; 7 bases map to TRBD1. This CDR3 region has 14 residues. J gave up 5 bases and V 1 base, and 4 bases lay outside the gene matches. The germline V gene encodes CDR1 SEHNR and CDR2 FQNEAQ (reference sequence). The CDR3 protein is CASSLEGTATEAFF. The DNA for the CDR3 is TGTGCCAGCAGCTTAGAAGGGACAGCTACTGAAGCTTTCTTT.

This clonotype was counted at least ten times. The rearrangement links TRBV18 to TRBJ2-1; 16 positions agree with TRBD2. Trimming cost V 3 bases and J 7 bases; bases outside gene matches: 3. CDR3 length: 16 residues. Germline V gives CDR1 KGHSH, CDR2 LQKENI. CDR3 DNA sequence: TGTGCCAGCTCACCCCCGGGACTAGCGGGAGGGAATGAGCAGTTCTTC. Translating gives CASSPPGLAGGNEQFF.

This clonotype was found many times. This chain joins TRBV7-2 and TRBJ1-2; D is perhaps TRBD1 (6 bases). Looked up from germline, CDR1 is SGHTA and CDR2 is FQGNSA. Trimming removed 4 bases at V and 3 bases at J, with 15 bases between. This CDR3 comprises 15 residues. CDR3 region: CASSSDRQDYYGYTF. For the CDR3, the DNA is TGTGCCAGCAGCTCGGACCGACAGGATTACTATGGCTACACCTTC.

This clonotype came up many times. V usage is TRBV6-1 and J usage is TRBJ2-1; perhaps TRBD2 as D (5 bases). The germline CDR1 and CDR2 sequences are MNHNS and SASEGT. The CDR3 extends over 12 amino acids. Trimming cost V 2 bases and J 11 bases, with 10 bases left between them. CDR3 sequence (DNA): TGTGCCAGCAGTGAACCCCGGGGTCAGCAGTTCTTC. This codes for CASSEPRGQQFF.

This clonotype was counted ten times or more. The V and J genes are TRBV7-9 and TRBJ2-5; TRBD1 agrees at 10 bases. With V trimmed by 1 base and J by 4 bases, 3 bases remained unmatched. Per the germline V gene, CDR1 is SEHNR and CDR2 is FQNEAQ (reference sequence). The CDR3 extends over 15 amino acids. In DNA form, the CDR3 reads TGTGCCAGCAGCTTAGTGGGACAGGGGCGAGAGACCCAGTACTTC. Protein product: CASSLVGQGRETQYF.

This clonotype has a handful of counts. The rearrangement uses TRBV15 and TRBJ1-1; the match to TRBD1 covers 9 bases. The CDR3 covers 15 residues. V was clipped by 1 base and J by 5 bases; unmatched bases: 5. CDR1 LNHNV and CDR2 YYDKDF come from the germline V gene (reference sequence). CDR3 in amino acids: CATSRGVDRGTEAFF. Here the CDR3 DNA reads TGTGCCACCAGCAGAGGTGTGGACAGGGGAACTGAAGCTTTCTTT.